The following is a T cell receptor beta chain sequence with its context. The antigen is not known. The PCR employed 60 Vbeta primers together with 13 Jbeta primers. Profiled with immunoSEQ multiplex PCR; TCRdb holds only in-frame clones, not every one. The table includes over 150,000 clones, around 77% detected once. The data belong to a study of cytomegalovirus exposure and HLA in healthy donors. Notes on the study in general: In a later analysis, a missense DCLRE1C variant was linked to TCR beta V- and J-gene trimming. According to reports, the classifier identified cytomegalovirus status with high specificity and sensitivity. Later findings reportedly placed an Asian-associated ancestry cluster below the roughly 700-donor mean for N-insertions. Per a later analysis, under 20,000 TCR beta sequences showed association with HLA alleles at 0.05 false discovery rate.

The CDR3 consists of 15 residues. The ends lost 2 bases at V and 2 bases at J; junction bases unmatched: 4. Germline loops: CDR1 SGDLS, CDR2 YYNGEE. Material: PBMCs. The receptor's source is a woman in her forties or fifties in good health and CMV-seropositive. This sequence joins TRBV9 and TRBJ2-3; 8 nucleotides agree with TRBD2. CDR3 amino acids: CASSVSGVLTDTQYF. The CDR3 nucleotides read TGTGCCAGCAGCGTTAGCGGGGTCCTCACAGATACGCAGTATTTT.